These 13 T cell receptor beta chains originate from one sample sequenced in a study of T cells of healthy individuals. Via MiXCR, TCRdb re-called the 5' RACE reads, giving one row per CDR3 protein. Of over 95,000 distinct CDR3 sequences listed, 17% are singletons. Receptor source: a human donor in good health.

This clonotype was recorded a few times. The chain has TRBV20-1 and TRBJ1-4, with D uncertain. CDR3 length equals 14 residues. Trimming took 0 bases from V and 8 from J, leaving 13 bases between them. Germline lookup yields CDR1 DFQATT and CDR2 SNEGSKA (reference sequence). CDR3 nucleotide sequence: TGCAGTGCTAGAGATAGACGGGGTAAAGAAAAACTGTTTTTT. It encodes CSARDRRGKEKLFF.

The chain combines TRBV9 with TRBJ2-2, with TRBD2 matching 9 bases. CDR1 SGDLS and CDR2 YYNGEE come from the germline V gene. This CDR3 region has 16 residues. V was pared by 4 bases and J by 1 base, with 5 bases of the junction left unmatched. CDR3 DNA: TGTGCCAGCAGCCAATATAGCGGGGGGAACACCGGGGAGCTGTTTTTT. It encodes CASSQYSGGNTGELFF.

Of note for this clonotype: A much larger clone sits a single nucleotide away, making a read error possible. This chain joins TRBV7-9 and TRBJ2-1; 9 nucleotides match TRBD1. The CDR3 has 14 residues. Germline V gives CDR1 SEHNR, CDR2 FQNEAQ (reference sequence). The DNA for the CDR3 is TGTGTCAGCAGCTCGGGACAGGGAAGGAATGAGCAGTTCTTC. Translated: CVSSSGQGRNEQFF. Based on the CDR3 plus reference TRBV7-9 and TRBJ2-1, the full variable domain is DTGVSQNPRHKITKRGQNVTFRCDPISEHNRLYWYRQTLGQGPEFLTYFQNEAQLEKSRLLSDRFSAERPKGSFSTLEIQRTEQGDSAMYLCVSSSGQGRNEQFFGPGTRLTVL.

Details on this clonotype: A read error may produce the germline difference seen at one junction end. The chain couples TRBV5-6 to TRBJ2-7; 9 bases match TRBD2. This CDR3 has 12 amino acids. Germline lookup yields CDR1 SGHDT and CDR2 YYEEEE. The CDR3 here is CASSFRGTSLRF. The CDR3 DNA is TGTGCCAGCAGCTTTAGGGGGACTAGCCTCCGGTTC.

This clonotype has only one observation. The rearrangement joins TRBV20-1 to TRBJ2-3; D not resolved. CDR1 is DFQATT and CDR2 is SNEGSKA in the germline V gene (reference sequence). The ends were cut back, 8 bases at V and 2 bases at J, with 14 bases in the middle. The CDR3 consists of 13 residues. The CDR3 nucleotides are TGCAGTAAACCCGCGAGAAACACAGATACGCAGTATTTT. Protein product: CSKPARNTDTQYF.

About this clonotype itself: Just one base apart from a much larger clone, this may be a read error. This sequence joins TRBV3-1 and TRBJ1-6; no clear D gene. The ends were cut back, 0 bases at V and 12 bases at J, with 6 bases in the middle. The CDR3 length is 12 residues. From germline, CDR1 is LGHDT and CDR2 YNNKEL (reference sequence). The CDR3 nucleotides read TGTGCCAGCAGCCAAGAGGGTAGACCCCTCCACTTT. Translated: CASSQEGRPLHF. The variable domain in full, with the rest retrieved from reference TRBV3-1 and TRBJ1-6, is DTAVSQTPKYLVTQMGNDKSIKCEQNLGHDTMYWYKQDSKKFLKIMFSYNNKELIINETVPNRFSPKSPDKAHLNLHINSLELGDSAVYFCASSQEGRPLHFGNGTRLTVT.

In its sample, this clonotype was seen a few times. V gene TRBV5-1 combines with J gene TRBJ2-7, with 7 bases that match TRBD1. Trimming removed 2 bases from V and 7 bases from J; junction bases left unmatched: 15. The CDR3 runs to 16 residues. CDR1 and CDR2 from the germline V gene are SGHRS and YFSETQ. CDR3 amino acids: CASSFQGQAGTREQYF. CDR3 coding DNA: TGCGCCAGCAGCTTCCAAGGACAGGCGGGTACGAGGGAGCAGTACTTC.

As concerns this clonotype: Since a much larger clone is just one base distant, this may be a read error. V and J are TRBV19 and TRBJ2-3; 8 bases agree with TRBD1. TRBJ1-5 matches the DNA end more closely, so the J call is doubtful. CDR3 length equals 15 residues. Per the germline V gene, CDR1 is LNHDA and CDR2 is SQIVND (reference sequence). The DNA for the CDR3 is TGTGCCAGTCAGACAGGGGAATTTAGCACAGATACGCAGCATTTT. This translates into CASQTGEFSTDTQHF.

This clonotype was found many times. V and J are TRBV12-3 or TRBV12-4 and TRBJ1-5; possibly TRBD1 for D (5 bases). V dropped 7 bases and J dropped 7 bases, with 11 bases sitting between them. The CDR3 extends over 12 amino acids. As DNA, the CDR3 is TGTGCCAGCAAAGGGGTCGGGCAGCCCCAGCATTTT. This translates into CASKGVGQPQHF.

V gene TRBV29-1 combines with J gene TRBJ2-3, with no clear D. The V and J ends lost 4 bases and 3 bases respectively, with 8 bases between them. The CDR3 is made up of 12 amino acids. The germline V gene has CDR1 SQVTM and CDR2 ANQGSEA. The CDR3 region is CSVGTGTDTQYF. CDR3 coding DNA: TGCAGCGTTGGAACTGGAACAGATACGCAGTATTTT.

This clonotype was detected ten times or more. The rearrangement joins TRBV20-1 to TRBJ2-5; no clear D. This CDR3 comprises 11 residues. Trimming took off 5 bases at V and 0 bases at J, with 4 bases between the two ends. Germline V lookup: CDR1 DFQATT, CDR2 SNEGSKA (reference sequence). The CDR3 bases are TGCAGTGCTGTTAACCAAGAGACCCAGTACTTC. Translated, it gives CSAVNQETQYF.

V is TRBV11-1 and J is TRBJ2-7, with 7 bases aligning to TRBD1. V lost 2 bases, J lost 0 bases, and 13 bases stayed unmatched. The CDR3 is 18 amino acids. CDR1 and CDR2 (germline): SGHAT, FQDESV (reference sequence). CDR3 protein: CASSLRGTIGQVSYEQYF. For the CDR3, the DNA is TGTGCCAGCAGCTTAAGGGGGACCATCGGACAGGTCTCCTACGAGCAGTACTTC.

This clonotype was detected a few times. The gene calls are TRBV4-1 and TRBJ2-7; D might be TRBD2 (5 bases). The CDR3 consists of 15 residues. V lost 6 bases to trimming and J lost 2 bases, with 17 bases between them. Germline-derived CDR1 and CDR2 are MGHRA and YSYEKL. CDR3 protein: CASSLRGSYAYEQYF. CDR3 coding DNA: TGCGCCAGCAGTCTTCGCGGGTCATACGCCTACGAGCAGTACTTC.